Each of the 27 T cell receptor beta chains below was sequenced from the same sample in a study of blood T cell repertoires in COVID-19. The method was immunoSEQ multiplex PCR; TCRdb's version includes in-frame clones alone and lacks a portion of them. This sample has 40,000 to 50,000 clones, with about three quarters found just once. Sample: peripheral blood. These receptors originate from a woman aged 70-85 years with acute or convalescent COVID-19.

The chain uses TRBV11-1 and TRBJ2-3, with 7 bases fitting TRBD2. J lost 0 bases, V lost 3 bases, and 3 bases had no gene match. This CDR3 comprises 15 residues. Germline V CDR1 and CDR2: SGHAT, FQDESV (reference sequence). The CDR3: CASSLLGGSTDTQYF. The CDR3 coding sequence is TGTGCCAGCAGCTTGTTGGGGGGGAGCACAGATACGCAGTATTTT.

This clone was observed once. V usage is TRBV9 and J usage is TRBJ2-1; the match to TRBD2 covers 9 bases. The CDR3 covers 16 residues. The V segment lost 1 base and the J segment 3 bases; nucleotides outside the gene matches: 5. From germline, CDR1 is SGDLS and CDR2 YYNGEE. The CDR3, as DNA: TGTGCCAGCAGCGTACCCGGGACTAGCAGCTACAATGAGCAGTTCTTC. Its translation: CASSVPGTSSYNEQFF.

The chain has TRBV18 and TRBJ1-5; D call uncertain. V lost 5 bases, J lost 5 bases, and 7 bases lay in between. CDR3 length: 12 amino acids. The V gene's germline CDR1 is KGHSH and CDR2 LQKENI. The CDR3 bases are TGTGCCAGCTCAACTTTTGATCAGCCCCAGCATTTT. Protein product: CASSTFDQPQHF.

This chain links TRBV18 with TRBJ1-4; D possibly corresponds to TRBD1 (6 bases). The CDR3 has 15 residues. Germline CDR1 reads KGHSH; CDR2 reads LQKENI. V was cut by 2 bases and J by 8 bases, with 15 bases left in between. The CDR3 nucleotides are TGTGCCAGCTCACCAAATCCAGGGGAACGAGAAAAACTGTTTTTT. Its protein product is CASSPNPGEREKLFF. Supplemented by reference TRBV18 and TRBJ1-4, the full variable domain reads NAGVMQNPRHLVRRRGQEARLRCSPMKGHSHVYWYRQLPEEGLKFMVYLQKENIIDESGMPKERFSAEFPKEGPSILRIQQVVRGDSAAYFCASSPNPGEREKLFFGSGTQLSVL.

The chain uses TRBV30 and TRBJ2-5; maybe TRBD2 (7 bases). The germline V and J ends were trimmed by 0 bases and 1 base, with 18 bases remaining between them. Germline-derived CDR1 and CDR2 are GTSNPN and SVGIG (reference sequence). The CDR3 is made up of 17 amino acids. CDR3 protein: CAWSVGGPMGGQETQYF. The CDR3 DNA follows: TGTGCCTGGAGTGTCGGGGGGCCGATGGGGGGCCAAGAGACCCAGTACTTC.

This clone came up once. The chain employs TRBV2 and TRBJ1-5; D is unresolved. Germline V gene lookup returns CDR1 SNHLY and CDR2 FYNNEI. Trimming took off 3 bases at V and 6 bases at J, with 12 bases between the two ends. This CDR3 has 14 residues. The CDR3 region has the DNA TGTGCCAGCAGTGATGGTCCTCCCGGTCAGCCCCAGCATTTT. It encodes CASSDGPPGQPQHF.

CDR3 in amino acids: CASRQSNQPQHF. Here the CDR3 DNA reads TGTGCCAGCAGACAGAGCAATCAGCCCCAGCATTTT. This sequence joins TRBV28 and TRBJ1-5; D is unresolved. The germline V and J ends were trimmed by 6 bases and 1 base, with 4 bases remaining between them. This CDR3 has 12 residues. The germline CDR1 and CDR2 sequences are MDHEN and SYDVKM. Looking up the rest from reference TRBV28 and TRBJ1-5 gives the full variable domain: DVKVTQSSRYLVKRTGEKVFLECVQDMDHENMFWYRQDPGLGLRLIYFSYDVKMKEKGDIPEGYSVSREKKERFSLILESASTNQTSMYLCASRQSNQPQHFGDGTRLSIL.

The chain uses TRBV19 and TRBJ1-2, with a weak D call TRBD1 (6 bases). The CDR3 extends over 14 amino acids. Trimming stripped 2 bases from V and 3 bases from J, with 10 bases between. CDR1 LNHDA and CDR2 SQIVND come from the germline V gene (reference sequence). The CDR3 loop is CASSITGRDYGYTF. The DNA for the CDR3 is TGTGCCAGTAGTATAACAGGGAGGGACTATGGCTACACCTTC.

The rearrangement links TRBV7-6 to TRBJ2-7; the D gene is possibly TRBD1 (6 bases). Trimming took 5 bases from V and 0 from J, leaving 14 bases between them. The CDR3 has 15 residues. Germline values: CDR1 SGHVS, CDR2 FNYEAQ. The CDR3 region is CASSPRGQSSYEQYF. CDR3 nucleotides: TGTGCCAGCAGCCCCAGGGGCCAAAGCTCCTACGAGCAGTACTTC.

The J gene is TRBJ1-1, the V gene TRBV29-1, with TRBD1 matching 7 bases. In germline, CDR1 is SQVTM, CDR2 ANQGSEA. Losses at the gene ends were 7 bases for V and 0 bases for J; bases not matched to a gene: 8. CDR3 length equals 14 residues. The chain's CDR3 is CSAQGQIMNTEAFF. The CDR3 DNA reads TGCAGCGCCCAGGGACAGATCATGAACACTGAAGCTTTCTTT.

This sequence joins TRBV6-5 and TRBJ1-1, with 9 bases that match TRBD1. CDR1 MNHEY and CDR2 SVGAGI come from the germline V gene. Losses at the gene ends were 6 bases for V and 0 bases for J; bases not matched to a gene: 2. The CDR3 contains 14 residues. Here the CDR3 reads CASRGTGLNTEAFF. CDR3 in DNA: TGTGCCAGCAGGGGGACAGGGTTGAACACTGAAGCTTTCTTT.

This chain joins TRBV29-1 and TRBJ2-2, with 8 bases matching TRBD2. This CDR3 has 15 residues. V dropped 7 bases and J dropped 5; count of bases not matched to a gene: 12. Looked up from germline, CDR1 is SQVTM and CDR2 is ANQGSEA. The CDR3 sequence: CSGEIAGRGTGELFF. As DNA, the CDR3 is TGCAGCGGGGAAATAGCGGGGCGGGGAACCGGGGAGCTGTTTTTT.

The chain employs TRBV9 and TRBJ2-1; weak D call: TRBD2 (6 bases). This CDR3 region has 14 residues. CDR1 and CDR2 (germline): SGDLS, YYNGEE. V lost 2 bases and J lost 0, with 6 bases in between. For the CDR3, the DNA is TGTGCCAGCAGCGTTAGCGGCTCCTACAATGAGCAGTTCTTC. Amino acid sequence: CASSVSGSYNEQFF.

The V gene is TRBV18, the J gene TRBJ2-7; 9 nucleotides agree with TRBD1. Germline values: CDR1 KGHSH, CDR2 LQKENI. This CDR3 is built from 14 residues. The junction had 0 bases not matched to a gene; V was cut back by 2 bases and J by 1 base. The CDR3 sequence: CASSPGTGSYEQYF. For the CDR3, the DNA is TGTGCCAGCTCACCAGGGACAGGGTCCTACGAGCAGTACTTC.

The V and J genes are TRBV6-6 and TRBJ1-6; no definite D call. V lost 4 bases and J 7 bases, leaving 11 bases between the germline ends. CDR1 is MNHNY, CDR2 SVGAGI, per germline (reference sequence). There are 14 residues in the CDR3. The CDR3 protein is CASSSGSRNSPLHF. In DNA form, the CDR3 reads TGTGCCAGCAGTTCCGGTTCCCGGAATTCACCCCTCCACTTT.

The CDR3 region is CASSSPLSYGYTF. CDR3 nucleotides: TGTGCCAGTAGTAGTCCACTTAGCTATGGCTACACCTTC. The J gene is TRBJ1-2, the V gene TRBV19, with D unclear. Trimming shortened V by 4 bases and J by 4 bases, and 10 bases separated the two germline ends. The germline V gene has CDR1 LNHDA and CDR2 SQIVND (reference sequence). There are 13 residues in the CDR3.

V is TRBV7-9 and J is TRBJ1-6; a possible D gene is TRBD1 (6 bases). Trimming removed 2 bases at V and 4 bases at J, with 9 bases between. The CDR3 extends over 15 amino acids. From germline, CDR1 is SEHNR and CDR2 FQNEAQ (reference sequence). The CDR3 DNA sequence: TGTGCCAGCAGCTTATCCACAGGGTATAATTCACCCCTCCACTTT. Translation: CASSLSTGYNSPLHF.

The chain uses TRBV11-2 and TRBJ2-3; D is unclear. Germline CDR1 and CDR2: SGHAT and FQNNGV. The CDR3 loop spans 15 amino acids. The V and J ends lost 3 bases and 1 base respectively, with 11 bases between them. In DNA, the CDR3 is TGTGCCAGCAGCTTCGCCGGTCAGGGCACAGATACGCAGTATTTT. Amino acids: CASSFAGQGTDTQYF.

This chain links TRBV6-5 with TRBJ2-7, with D perhaps TRBD2 (6 bases). Germline CDR1 reads MNHEY; CDR2 reads SVGAGI. There are 15 residues in the CDR3. Trimming cost V 6 bases and J 4 bases, with 19 bases left between them. CDR3 sequence reads: CASRDGGATKYEQYF. CDR3 DNA sequence: TGTGCCAGCAGAGACGGAGGGGCGACAAAGTACGAGCAGTACTTC.

This chain links TRBV2 with TRBJ2-5, with a possible D match to TRBD1 (6 bases). Trimming shortened V by 8 bases and J by 3 bases, and 10 bases separated the two germline ends. In germline, CDR1 is SNHLY, CDR2 FYNNEI. This CDR3 has 12 amino acids. The DNA of the CDR3 is TGTGCCAGCTCCAGGGGAGAAGAGACCCAGTACTTC. This encodes CASSRGEETQYF.

CDR3 in amino acids: CASSFGLAGVYEQYF. The CDR3 DNA reads TGTGCCAGCAGTTTTGGACTAGCGGGAGTCTACGAGCAGTACTTC. The chain has TRBV5-8 and TRBJ2-7; TRBD2 agrees at 13 bases. Per germline, CDR1 SGHTS and CDR2 YDEGEE. V shed 5 bases and J 3 bases; nucleotides not matched to a gene: 5. The CDR3 loop spans 15 amino acids.

This clone was found many times. The rearrangement links TRBV3-1 (or the pseudogene TRBV3-2) to TRBJ2-2, with 7 bases fitting TRBD1. CDR1 and CDR2 (germline): LGHDT, YNNKEL (reference sequence). The V segment lost 5 bases and the J segment 0 bases; nucleotides outside the gene matches: 3. This CDR3 is built from 15 residues. For the CDR3, the DNA is TGTGCCAGCAGCGCAGGGGGTACGAACACCGGGGAGCTGTTTTTT. Translating gives CASSAGGTNTGELFF.

This clone showed up just once. The rearrangement joins TRBV3-1 (or the pseudogene TRBV3-2) to TRBJ2-5, with 8 bases that match TRBD1. Looked up from germline, CDR1 is LGHDT and CDR2 is YNNKEL (reference sequence). Trimming at V came to 0 bases and at J to 4 bases, leaving 4 bases not matched to a gene. This CDR3 has 15 amino acids. CDR3 protein: CASSQDFRGRETQYF. CDR3 in DNA: TGTGCCAGCAGCCAAGATTTCAGGGGGCGAGAGACCCAGTACTTC.

V gene TRBV6-4 combines with J gene TRBJ1-1; no clear D. The ends were cut back, 2 bases at V and 3 bases at J, with 7 bases in the middle. This CDR3 has 13 residues. The germline gives CDR1 MRHNA, CDR2 SNTAGT. The CDR3 DNA sequence: TGTGCCAGCAGTGACACCCGGTACACTGAAGCTTTCTTT. Amino acid sequence: CASSDTRYTEAFF.

The rearrangement links TRBV5-6 to TRBJ2-5, with D maybe TRBD1 (6 bases). The CDR3 has 14 amino acids. Trimming pared 0 bases from V and 4 bases from J, leaving 10 bases between. Germline CDR1 SGHDT, CDR2 YYEEEE. CDR3 DNA sequence: TGTGCCAGCAGCTTGGTTGGCAGGGGAGAGACCCAGTACTTC. This codes for CASSLVGRGETQYF.

This sequence joins TRBV5-1 and TRBJ2-2; a possible D gene is TRBD1 (5 bases). The CDR3 spans 16 residues. The germline V gene encodes CDR1 SGHRS and CDR2 YFSETQ. V was cut by 1 base and J by 3 bases, with 13 bases left in between. The CDR3 reads CASSLRRDSYTGELFF. CDR3 nucleotides: TGCGCCAGCAGCTTGAGACGTGACAGTTACACCGGGGAGCTGTTTTTT.

CDR3 sequence: CASSGLAGNEQFF. CDR3 sequence (DNA): TGTGCCAGCAGTGGACTAGCGGGGAATGAGCAGTTCTTC. The rearrangement joins TRBV6-2 or TRBV6-3 to TRBJ2-1; TRBD2 aligns across 12 bases. The CDR3 has 13 residues. CDR1 is MNHEY, CDR2 SVGEGT, per germline. The J segment lost 7 bases and the V segment lost 5 bases, leaving 0 bases of the junction unmatched.